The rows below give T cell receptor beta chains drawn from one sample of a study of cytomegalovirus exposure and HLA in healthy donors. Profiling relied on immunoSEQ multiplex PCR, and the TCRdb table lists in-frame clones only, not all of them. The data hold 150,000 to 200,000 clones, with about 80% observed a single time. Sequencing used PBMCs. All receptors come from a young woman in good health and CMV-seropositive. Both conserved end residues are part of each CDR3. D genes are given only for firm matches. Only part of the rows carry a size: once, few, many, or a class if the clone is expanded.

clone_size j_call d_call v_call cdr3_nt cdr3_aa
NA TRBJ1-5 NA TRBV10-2 TGCGCCAGCAGTAAAGGAGCGGAGGTTAGGGGCAATCAGCCCCAGCATTTT CASSKGAEVRGNQPQHF
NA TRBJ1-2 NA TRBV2 TGTGCCAGCAGTGAAGGGGTCATCGGACAGCTCTATGGCTACACCTTC CASSEGVIGQLYGYTF
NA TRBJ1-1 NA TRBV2 TGTGCCAGCGATTTTGACAGAAACACTGAAGCTTTCTTT CASDFDRNTEAFF
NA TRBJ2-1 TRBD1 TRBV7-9 TGTGCCAGCAGCCCACGACAGGGGAGCTACAATGAGCAGTTCTTC CASSPRQGSYNEQFF
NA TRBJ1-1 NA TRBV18 TGTGCCAGCTCACCGTCCCGGGACACCCACCCGGGCACTGAAGCTTTCTTT CASSPSRDTHPGTEAFF
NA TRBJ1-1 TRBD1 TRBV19 TGTGCCAGTGAGACAGGGGGGCGGATAGCTTTCTTT CASETGGRIAFF
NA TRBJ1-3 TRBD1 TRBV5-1 TGCGCCAGCAGCCCTGGACAGGCTGGAAACACCATATATTTT CASSPGQAGNTIYF
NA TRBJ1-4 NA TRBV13 TGTGCCAGCAGCACCCGAATGGGCCAAAATGAAAAACTGTTTTTT CASSTRMGQNEKLFF
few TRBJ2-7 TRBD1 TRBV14 TGTGCCAGCAGCTTAACAGGGGATGGCGAGCAGTACTTC CASSLTGDGEQYF
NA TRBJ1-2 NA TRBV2 TGTGCCAGCAGTGACTCGGGGAACTATGGCTACACCTTC CASSDSGNYGYTF
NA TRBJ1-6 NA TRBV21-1 TGTGCCAGCAGCAAAGGACCGGACAGGGGGCGAGAAAATTCACCCCTCCACTTT CASSKGPDRGRENSPLHF
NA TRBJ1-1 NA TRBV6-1 TGTGCCAGCAGCTTCCCGAGGCTTGAAGCTTTCTTT CASSFPRLEAFF
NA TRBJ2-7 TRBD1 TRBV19 TGTGCCAGTAACGGACAGGGGAAGGGAAAGCAGTACTTC CASNGQGKGKQYF
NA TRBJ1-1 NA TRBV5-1 TGCGCCAGCAGCTTGGGGGAGGTGAACACTGAAGCTTTCTTT CASSLGEVNTEAFF
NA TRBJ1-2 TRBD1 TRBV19 TGTGCCAGTAGTATAGTCCCGGACAGGGTCGGAGGCTACACCTTC CASSIVPDRVGGYTF
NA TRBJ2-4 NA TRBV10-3 TGTGCCACCGAGGACAAAAACATTCAGTACTTC CATEDKNIQYF
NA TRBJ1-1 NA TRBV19 TGTGCCAGTAGTATAGCTGAGGGGGGGACCACTGAAGCTTTCTTT CASSIAEGGTTEAFF
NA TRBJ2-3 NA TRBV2 TGTGCCAGCAGTCGTAAAACAGGGCTCGGCGATACGCAGTATTTT CASSRKTGLGDTQYF
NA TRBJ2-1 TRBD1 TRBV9 TGTGCCAGCAATGAGGGGGCCGCTAGCTCCTACAATGAGCAGTTCTTC CASNEGAASSYNEQFF
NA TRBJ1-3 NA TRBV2 TGTGCCAGCAGTGTTGGACTCCTATCTGGAAACACCATATATTTT CASSVGLLSGNTIYF
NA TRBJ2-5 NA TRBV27 TGTGCCAGCAGTTTAATGGGGGGGGGCCAAAGTGGTGAGACCCAGTACTTC CASSLMGGGQSGETQYF
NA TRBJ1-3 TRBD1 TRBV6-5 TGTGCCAGCAGTCAGACAGGGGCCGCTGGAAACACCATATATTTT CASSQTGAAGNTIYF
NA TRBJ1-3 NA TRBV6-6 TGTGCCAGCAGTCAGGGTCACACCATATATTTT CASSQGHTIYF
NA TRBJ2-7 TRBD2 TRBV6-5 TGTGCCAGCAGTACTCGACTAGCGGGGTCTTACGAGCAGTACTTC CASSTRLAGSYEQYF
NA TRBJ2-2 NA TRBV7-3 TGTGCCAGCAGCGCCCAGGTTTTCACCGGGGAGCTGTTTTTT CASSAQVFTGELFF
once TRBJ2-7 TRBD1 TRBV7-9 TGTGCCAGCAGCTTTCGGTTGGACAGGGAATACGAGCAGTACTTC CASSFRLDREYEQYF
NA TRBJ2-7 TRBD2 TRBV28 TGTGCCAGCGGGACCATAGCGGAGGCTAGCGGCTACGAGCAGTACTTC CASGTIAEASGYEQYF
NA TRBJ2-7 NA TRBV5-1 TGCGCCAGCAGGTTGTACACAGGAGCCTACGAGCAGTACTTC CASRLYTGAYEQYF
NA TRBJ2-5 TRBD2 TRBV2 TGTGCCAGCGTGGGCCGAACTTCTAGCGGGGTTGGGTACTTC CASVGRTSSGVGYF
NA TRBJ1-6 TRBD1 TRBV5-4 TGTGCCAGCAGCTTCTCGACAGGGGGCAATTCACCCCTCCACTTT CASSFSTGGNSPLHF